One sample yielded the 17 T cell receptor beta chains listed below, sequenced in a study of breast tumors, draining lymph nodes, adjacent tissues. Via MiXCR, TCRdb re-called the multiplex PCR reads, giving one row per CDR3 protein. This sample has about 15,000 distinct CDR3 sequences; around 50% occur once, and the top ten carry about 15%. The source material was tumor-adjacent breast tissue. Every receptor here comes from a female donor with breast cancer. Some clones in this sample may be carry-over from other donors' samples.

This clonotype occurred many times. V gene TRBV28 combines with J gene TRBJ1-2; D is possibly TRBD1 (6 bases). Per germline, CDR1 MDHEN and CDR2 SYDVKM. The germline V and J ends were trimmed by 6 bases and 4 bases, with 24 bases remaining between them. CDR3 size: 17 residues. The CDR3, as DNA: TGTGCCAGCAGCCTAGACAGGAGTCCGTCGTGGGGCTATGGCTACACCTTC. Translated, it gives CASSLDRSPSWGYGYTF.

This chain links TRBV12-3 or TRBV12-4 with TRBJ1-6; 9 bases are shared with TRBD1. J gave up 7 bases and V 3 bases, and 1 base lay outside the gene matches. CDR3 length: 14 residues. In DNA form, the CDR3 reads TGTGCCAGCAGTTTGGGGACAGGGAATTCACCCCTCCACTTT. Its translation is CASSLGTGNSPLHF.

This clonotype was seen more than once but under ten times. At one boundary the junction diverges from the germline segment, which might be a read error. J is TRBJ1-5 and V is TRBV12-3 or TRBV12-4; D may be TRBD1 (6 bases). CDR3 length: 14 residues. CDR3 region: CASSLSTGHQPQHF. For the CDR3, the DNA is TGTGCCAGCAGTTTATCGACAGGCCATCAGCCCCAGCACTTT.

The chain couples TRBV7-2 to TRBJ2-1; 10 nucleotides agree with TRBD2. The V segment lost 1 base and the J segment 1 base; nucleotides outside the gene matches: 10. Germline CDR1 is SGHTA and CDR2 is FQGNSA. The CDR3 consists of 19 residues. CDR3 protein: CASSLGRKLAGASYNEQFF. As DNA, the CDR3 is TGTGCCAGCAGCTTAGGTCGGAAGCTAGCGGGAGCGTCCTACAATGAGCAGTTCTTC.

This chain connects TRBV5-5 to TRBJ2-7, with D unclear. Deletions cut 6 bases from V and 3 bases from J, with 16 bases between. The germline gives CDR1 SGHKS, CDR2 YYEKEE (reference sequence). The CDR3 sequence is 14 residues long. DNA of the CDR3: TGTGCCAGCATTACGCGGTGGGGAAGCTACGAGCAGTACTTC. It yields the protein CASITRWGSYEQYF.

CDR3 coding DNA: TGCAGTGCTAGGCCTTCTCAGGGGCCAGGGGGCTACGAGCAGTACTTC. It is translated as CSARPSQGPGGYEQYF. The chain is built from TRBV20-1 and TRBJ2-7, with TRBD1 matching over 7 bases. V trimming: 3 bases; J trimming: 3 bases; junction bases outside the gene matches: 14. CDR1 DFQATT and CDR2 SNEGSKA come from the germline V gene (reference sequence). The CDR3 runs to 16 residues.

This clonotype was observed at least ten times. CDR3 protein: CASSFGTDNTGELFF. The CDR3 coding sequence is TGTGCCAGCAGCTTCGGGACAGACAACACCGGGGAGCTGTTTTTT. V gene TRBV5-6 combines with J gene TRBJ2-2; 7 positions agree with TRBD1. CDR1 and CDR2 (germline): SGHDT, YYEEEE. This CDR3 is built from 15 residues. After removal of 2 bases from V and 2 bases from J, the junction contained 3 bases not matched to a gene.

On this clonotype itself: At one boundary the junction diverges from the germline segment, which might be a read error. This rearrangement joins TRBV7-2 to TRBJ2-2; perhaps TRBD2 as D (5 bases). The germline V gene has CDR1 SGHTA and CDR2 FQGNSA. CDR3 size: 18 residues. This chain's CDR3 is CASSQVAGAGPNTGELVF. The CDR3 nucleotides are TGTGCCAGCAGCCAAGTTGCAGGAGCAGGACCGAACACCGGGGAGCTGGTCTTT.

J is TRBJ2-7 and V is TRBV2, with 7 bases that match TRBD1. In germline, CDR1 is SNHLY, CDR2 FYNNEI. Trimming took 8 bases from V and 3 from J; bases not matched to a gene: 10. The length of the CDR3 is 14 residues. CDR3 region: CASARNRGCYEQYF. CDR3 sequence (DNA): TGTGCCAGCGCCCGGAACAGGGGCTGCTACGAGCAGTACTTC.

Worth noting for this clonotype: The junction departs from the called germline gene at one end, perhaps through a read error. The rearrangement links TRBV3-1 to TRBJ1-2; D is possibly TRBD1 (5 bases). The CDR3 is made up of 14 amino acids. Germline-derived CDR1 and CDR2 are LGHDT and YNNKEL (reference sequence). CDR3 nucleotides: TGCACCAGCAGTGAAACAGGCCCTAACTATGGCTACACCTTC. Its translation is CTSSETGPNYGYTF. The full variable domain, completed using reference TRBV3-1 and TRBJ1-2, is DTAVSQTPKYLVTQMGNDKSIKCEQNLGHDTMYWYKQDSKKFLKIMFSYNNKELIINETVPNRFSPKSPDKAHLNLHINSLELGDSAVYFCTSSETGPNYGYTFGSGTRLTVV.

The chain joins TRBV20-1 to TRBJ1-2, with D perhaps matching TRBD1 (5 bases). V lost 0 bases, J lost 5 bases, and 10 bases lay in between. Germline V gene lookup returns CDR1 DFQATT and CDR2 SNEGSKA (reference sequence). This CDR3 contains 13 residues. This CDR3 is CSARDGRGYGYTF. In DNA, the CDR3 is TGCAGTGCTAGAGATGGCCGGGGGTATGGCTACACCTTC.

V usage is TRBV10-3 and J usage is TRBJ2-7, with TRBD2 identical over 7 bases. The J segment lost 5 bases and the V segment lost 10 bases, leaving 11 bases of the junction unmatched. The CDR3 covers 13 residues. Germline V gives CDR1 ENHRY, CDR2 SYGVKD. The DNA for the CDR3 is TGTGCCAGCCTCCCTGGCGGGAGCAACGAGCAGTACTTC. Protein sequence: CASLPGGSNEQYF.

This clonotype was observed at least ten times. The rearrangement uses TRBV19 and TRBJ1-5; D call uncertain. Germline V CDR1 and CDR2: LNHDA, SQIVND (reference sequence). The CDR3 extends over 14 amino acids. The germline V and J ends were trimmed by 5 bases and 2 bases, with 10 bases remaining between them. CDR3 loop: CASSPGNGNQPQHF. CDR3 DNA: TGTGCCAGTAGTCCCGGGAACGGCAATCAGCCCCAGCATTTT. Based on the CDR3 plus reference TRBV19 and TRBJ1-5, the full variable domain is DGGITQSPKYLFRKEGQNVTLSCEQNLNHDAMYWYRQDPGQGLRLIYYSQIVNDFQKGDIAEGYSVSREKKESFPLTVTSAQKNPTAFYLCASSPGNGNQPQHFGDGTRLSIL.

V gene TRBV10-2 combines with J gene TRBJ2-3; D may match TRBD1 or TRBD2 (5 bases each). Looked up from germline, CDR1 is WSHSY and CDR2 is SAAADI. Trimming cost V 3 bases and J 0 bases, with 25 bases left between them. The length of the CDR3 is 20 residues. CDR3 bases: TGCGCCAGCAGTGATCCAAGTGGGACGGTGAGATCCTCGAGCACAGATACGCAGTATTTT. This encodes CASSDPSGTVRSSSTDTQYF.

V and J are TRBV7-8 and TRBJ2-5, with TRBD2 identical over 9 bases. Germline CDR1 SGHVS, CDR2 FQNEAQ. This CDR3 has 15 residues. With V trimmed by 4 bases and J by 0 bases, 3 bases remained unmatched. For the CDR3, the DNA is TGTGCCAGCAGCTCGGGACTAGCAGACCAAGAGACCCAGTACTTC. Protein product: CASSSGLADQETQYF.

In its sample, this clonotype was seen many times. This chain links TRBV28 with TRBJ1-4, with unresolved D. The CDR3 covers 14 residues. The germline V gene has CDR1 MDHEN and CDR2 SYDVKM. With 8 bases removed from V and 0 bases from J, the gap between germline ends came to 10 bases. CDR3 DNA: TGTGCCAGCTTGCCCACGACAACTAATGAAAAACTGTTTTTT. The encoded protein is CASLPTTTNEKLFF.

Many counts were recorded for this clonotype. The chain carries TRBV5-1 and TRBJ2-5; possibly TRBD1 for D (8 bases). Germline V lookup: CDR1 SGHRS, CDR2 YFSETQ. The length of the CDR3 is 16 residues. The V end lost 4 bases, the J end lost 1 base, and 17 bases lay between the germline ends. The CDR3 here is CASSLGQGGIQETQYF. As DNA, the CDR3 is TGCGCCAGCAGCCTCGGACAGGGAGGGATCCAAGAGACCCAGTACTTC.